These 18 T cell receptor beta chains were all obtained from the same sample, sequenced in a study of response to subunit inactivated influenza vaccine. TCRdb reprocessed the RT-PCR reads via MiXCR and lists one record per CDR3 protein. The table lists 650,000 to 800,000 distinct CDR3 sequences, roughly 14% of them singletons. This specimen was PBMCs from blood, taken around two weeks before vaccination. The receptor set was obtained from a man aged 45-65 years who received an inactivated influenza vaccine.

This rearrangement joins TRBV5-1 to TRBJ1-1; D possibly corresponds to TRBD1 (5 bases). This CDR3 spans 16 amino acids. Germline CDR1 reads SGHRS; CDR2 reads YFSETQ. Trimming pared 0 bases from V and 5 bases from J, leaving 17 bases between. CDR3 in amino acids: CASSLAGLGRVTEAFF. The DNA for the CDR3 is TGCGCCAGCAGCTTGGCAGGATTGGGGCGAGTAACTGAAGCTTTCTTT.

The rearrangement joins TRBV20-1 to TRBJ2-1, with 9 bases fitting TRBD2. This CDR3 comprises 14 residues. V shed 6 bases and J 9 bases; nucleotides not matched to a gene: 12. Germline CDR1 reads DFQATT; CDR2 reads SNEGSKA (reference sequence). The CDR3 here is CSAALAGGPVEQFF. In nucleotides, the CDR3 is TGCAGTGCAGCGCTTGCGGGAGGGCCGGTTGAGCAGTTCTTC.

The chain combines TRBV27 with TRBJ2-1, with 7 bases identical to TRBD2. This CDR3 contains 14 residues. The trim removed 3 bases at V and 5 bases at J, leaving 4 bases unmatched. The V gene's germline CDR1 is MNHEY and CDR2 SMNVEV (reference sequence). CDR3 coding DNA: TGTGCCAGCAGTTTGTCAGCGGGGCACAATGAGCAGTTCTTC. As protein: CASSLSAGHNEQFF.

In this sample, this clonotype turned up a few times. Here the CDR3 reads CASSYSDRNSPLHF. The CDR3 bases are TGTGCCAGCAGTTACTCTGACAGAAATTCACCCCTCCACTTT. The chain carries TRBV6-2 or TRBV6-3 and TRBJ1-6; tentative D call: TRBD1 (5 bases). CDR1 is MNHEY, CDR2 SVGEGT, per germline. V dropped 0 bases and J dropped 7 bases, with 7 bases sitting between them. This CDR3 is 14 amino acids long.

This chain uses TRBV7-2 with TRBJ2-3, with TRBD2 as a possible D gene (5 bases). This CDR3 contains 15 residues. The germline CDR1 and CDR2 sequences are SGHTA and FQGNSA. Trimming pared 5 bases from V and 5 bases from J, leaving 17 bases between. The CDR3 region is CASSEGWEWGDTQYF. The CDR3 nucleotides read TGTGCCAGCAGCGAAGGGTGGGAGTGGGGAGATACGCAGTATTTT.

This clonotype was picked up a small number of times. The rearrangement joins TRBV10-3 to TRBJ2-6; 8 nucleotides match TRBD2. This CDR3 comprises 17 residues. V shed 8 bases and J 0 bases; nucleotides not matched to a gene: 9. Looked up from germline, CDR1 is ENHRY and CDR2 is SYGVKD. The CDR3 loop is CAIGRSGGYSGANVLTF. CDR3 bases: TGTGCCATCGGGAGGAGCGGGGGCTACTCTGGGGCCAACGTCCTGACTTTC.

This clonotype has a handful of counts. The gene calls are TRBV7-2 and TRBJ1-2, with D perhaps matching TRBD1 (6 bases). The CDR3 is 15 amino acids. Germline loops: CDR1 SGHTA, CDR2 FQGNSA. V dropped 0 bases and J dropped 0 bases, with 8 bases sitting between them. The CDR3 protein is CASSLAHRANYGYTF. The CDR3 coding sequence is TGTGCCAGCAGCTTAGCCCACAGGGCTAACTATGGCTACACCTTC.

This rearrangement joins TRBV11-3 to TRBJ2-7, with 10 bases identical to TRBD1. CDR1 and CDR2 from the germline V gene are SGHNT and YENEEA. J lost 6 bases, V lost 5 bases, and 10 bases had no gene match. The CDR3 is 15 residues long. The CDR3 DNA sequence: TGTGCCAGCAGCACAGGGACAGGGGATAGTCGCGAGCAGTACTTC. Amino acids: CASSTGTGDSREQYF.

In its sample, this clonotype was seen many times. The chain employs TRBV7-2 and TRBJ2-1; 14 nucleotides line up with TRBD2. J gave up 4 bases and V 5 bases, and 4 bases lay outside the gene matches. The CDR3 loop spans 16 amino acids. In germline, CDR1 is SGHTA, CDR2 FQGNSA. CDR3 DNA sequence: TGTGCCAGCAGCCGAGGACTAGCGGGGGGTTACAATGAGCAGTTCTTC. Translated, it gives CASSRGLAGGYNEQFF.

The rearrangement links TRBV13 to TRBJ2-2; D may be TRBD1 or TRBD2 (7 bases each). CDR1 and CDR2 from the germline V gene are PRHDT and FYEKMQ (reference sequence). The length of the CDR3 is 17 residues. Trimming removed 5 bases from V and 6 bases from J, with 22 bases in between. The CDR3 sequence: CASSPRGGTSVPGELFF. DNA for the CDR3: TGTGCCAGCAGCCCCAGGGGGGGGACATCCGTCCCCGGGGAGCTGTTTTTT. Filled out from reference TRBV13 and TRBJ2-2, the complete variable domain reads AAGVIQSPRHLIKEKRETATLKCYPIPRHDTVYWYQQGPGQDPQFLISFYEKMQSDKGSIPDRFSAQQFSDYHSELNMSSLELGDSALYFCASSPRGGTSVPGELFFGEGSRLTVL.

V is TRBV20-1 and J is TRBJ1-2; D is unclear. CDR3 length: 11 residues. Trimming removed 6 bases from V and 7 bases from J, with 12 bases in between. Germline assignment: CDR1 DFQATT and CDR2 SNEGSKA (reference sequence). CDR3 bases: TGCAGTGCCCCGATTGGACCTGGCTACACCTTC. It specifies CSAPIGPGYTF.

CDR3 loop: CASSPWLQAEQFF. In nucleotides, the CDR3 is TGTGCCAGCAGTCCCTGGCTCCAAGCTGAGCAGTTCTTC. This rearrangement joins TRBV12-3 or TRBV12-4 to TRBJ2-1; D unclear. The CDR3 has 13 amino acids. V dropped 5 bases and J dropped 9 bases, with 14 bases sitting between them.

The sample holds a few counts of this clonotype. The gene calls are TRBV4-1 and TRBJ2-7; 9 nucleotides align to TRBD1. V shed 3 bases, J shed 9 bases, and the junction held 18 bases outside the gene matches. Germline CDR1 MGHRA, CDR2 YSYEKL. CDR3 length: 17 residues. The chain's CDR3 is CASSHPWGQGRRGGQYF. The CDR3 DNA sequence: TGCGCCAGCAGCCACCCTTGGGGACAGGGACGCCGAGGTGGGCAGTACTTC.

The chain uses TRBV6-5 and TRBJ2-1; 9 bases align to TRBD2. The J segment lost 15 bases and the V segment lost 0 bases, leaving 12 bases of the junction unmatched. Germline V gene sequence: CDR1 MNHEY, CDR2 SVGAGI. This CDR3 is built from 15 residues. CDR3 bases: TGTGCCAGCAGTTACTCCTCTCTTCCGCGGGAGGGATTGTTCTTC. It encodes CASSYSSLPREGLFF.

This clonotype was counted at least ten times. This rearrangement joins TRBV27 to TRBJ2-1; D unresolved. This CDR3 region has 15 residues. Germline V lookup: CDR1 MNHEY, CDR2 SMNVEV (reference sequence). The V end was cut by 6 bases, the J end by 6 bases, with 18 bases between. The CDR3 spells CASSSTLMAPNEQFF. In nucleotides, the CDR3 is TGTGCCAGCAGCTCTACATTGATGGCTCCCAATGAGCAGTTCTTC.

This clonotype turned up a few times. This chain's CDR3 is CASSHTGTGDTEAFF. The CDR3 nucleotides are TGTGCCAGCAGCCACACCGGGACAGGGGACACTGAAGCTTTCTTT. The chain joins TRBV5-5 to TRBJ1-1; 10 nucleotides align to TRBD1. V was pared by 4 bases and J by 3 bases, with 6 bases of the junction left unmatched. This CDR3 spans 15 amino acids. The germline gives CDR1 SGHKS, CDR2 YYEKEE (reference sequence).

This clonotype has only one observation. The chain combines TRBV20-1 with TRBJ2-2, with D tentatively TRBD2 (7 bases). The CDR3 consists of 13 residues. The V gene's germline CDR1 is DFQATT and CDR2 SNEGSKA (reference sequence). The V end lost 6 bases, the J end lost 4 bases, and 12 bases lay between the germline ends. Here the CDR3 reads CSAGRGATGELFF. CDR3 in DNA: TGCAGTGCAGGGAGGGGGGCCACCGGGGAGCTGTTTTTT.

This clonotype appeared a few times. This sequence joins TRBV29-1 and TRBJ2-3, with TRBD2 matching over 7 bases. V lost 5 bases and J lost 3; bases outside the gene matches: 14. The germline V gene has CDR1 SQVTM and CDR2 ANQGSEA. The CDR3 runs to 16 residues. The CDR3 nucleotides are TGCAGCGTTTTAGCCCCCCGGACGCGGGGGACAGATACGCAGTATTTT. It is translated as CSVLAPRTRGTDTQYF.